These 7 T cell receptor beta chains came from one sample sequenced in a study of cytomegalovirus exposure and HLA in healthy donors. 13 Jbeta primers and 60 Vbeta primers were used for the PCR. The data were produced by immunoSEQ multiplex PCR, yet TCRdb's version contains in-frame clones alone and is incomplete. The sample contains roughly 93,000 clones, around 78% of which appear only once. Material for sequencing was PBMCs. The receptors were gathered from a man between 25 and 39 years old in good health and CMV-seronegative.

V gene TRBV11-3 combines with J gene TRBJ2-3; the match to TRBD2 covers 11 bases. The length of the CDR3 is 16 residues. Germline V gene sequence: CDR1 SGHNT, CDR2 YENEEA. With V trimmed by 1 base and J by 2 bases, 2 bases remained unmatched. The CDR3 is CASSLGLAGLTDTQYF. CDR3 in DNA: TGTGCCAGCAGCTTAGGACTAGCGGGACTCACAGATACGCAGTATTTT. The full variable domain, completed using reference TRBV11-3 and TRBJ2-3, is EAGVVQSPRYKIIEKKQPVAFWCNPISGHNTLYWYLQNLGQGPELLIRYENEEAVDDSQLPKDRFSAERLKGVDSTLKIQPAELGDSAVYLCASSLGLAGLTDTQYFGPGTRLTVL.

This chain links TRBV7-2 with TRBJ1-3, with D possibly being TRBD1 (5 bases). The CDR3 is made up of 17 amino acids. CDR1 SGHTA and CDR2 FQGNSA come from the germline V gene. Trimming took off 4 bases at V and 1 base at J, with 17 bases between the two ends. Here the CDR3 reads CASSSSPDISSGNTIYF. DNA of the CDR3: TGTGCCAGCAGCTCGAGCCCGGACATAAGTTCTGGAAACACCATATATTTT.

V is TRBV29-1 and J is TRBJ2-5, with 7 bases lining up with TRBD2. In germline, CDR1 is SQVTM, CDR2 ANQGSEA. This CDR3 has 13 amino acids. Trimming cost V 4 bases and J 3 bases; bases outside gene matches: 5. The CDR3 loop reads CSVGGGAKETQYF. The DNA of the CDR3 is TGCAGCGTTGGGGGGGGAGCTAAAGAGACCCAGTACTTC. The entire variable domain, with the rest obtained from reference TRBV29-1 and TRBJ2-5, is as follows: SAVISQKPSRDICQRGTSLTIQCQVDSQVTMMFWYRQQPGQSLTLIATANQGSEATYESGFVIDKFPISRPNLTFSTLTVSNMSPEDSSIYLCSVGGGAKETQYFGPGTRLLVL.

The genes are TRBV4-2 and TRBJ2-3; 7 bases map to TRBD2. This CDR3 has 14 amino acids. V was clipped by 1 base and J by 4 bases; unmatched bases: 2. Per the germline V gene, CDR1 is LGHNA and CDR2 is YNFKEQ. For the CDR3, the DNA is TGTGCCAGCAGCCAAGTAACTAGCGCAGATACGCAGTATTTT. Protein sequence: CASSQVTSADTQYF.

This chain links TRBV25-1 with TRBJ1-2; weak D call: TRBD1 (6 bases). The length of the CDR3 is 14 residues. Germline CDR1 and CDR2: MGHDK and SYGVNS. V was cut by 4 bases and J by 4 bases, with 13 bases left in between. CDR3 in amino acids: CASSGYREVYGYTF. CDR3 DNA sequence: TGTGCCAGCAGTGGATACAGGGAAGTCTATGGCTACACCTTC.

The CDR3 DNA follows: TGTGCCAGCAGTTTGGCTTGGGGGCGCAATCAGCCCCAGCATTTT. Protein product: CASSLAWGRNQPQHF. V and J are TRBV27 and TRBJ1-5, with TRBD1 as a possible D gene (6 bases). The germline V and J ends were trimmed by 3 bases and 2 bases, with 11 bases remaining between them. The CDR3 is 15 amino acids. Germline V gene lookup returns CDR1 MNHEY and CDR2 SMNVEV (reference sequence).

The rearrangement joins TRBV10-3 to TRBJ2-7; TRBD1 matches at 9 bases. The V gene end was trimmed by 6 bases and the J gene end by 6 bases; junction bases not matched to a gene: 6. Germline V CDR1 and CDR2: ENHRY, SYGVKD. This CDR3 contains 13 residues. The CDR3 DNA is TGTGCCATCAGACAACAGGGGGCCGGCGAGCAGTACGTC. Its protein is CAIRQQGAGEQYV.